This TCR beta chain originates from a study of siplizumab effects on memory and regulatory T cells. The assay was immunoSEQ multiplex PCR, and TCRdb's table has in-frame clones only and misses some. The sample includes about 50,000 clones, over 90% of them seen just once. The CDR3 runs 15 residues. The germline V gene has CDR1 ENHRY and CDR2 SYGVKD. V was clipped by 2 bases and J by 4 bases; unmatched bases: 7. V and J are TRBV10-3 and TRBJ2-7, with 8 bases lining up with TRBD2. This sequence originates from a human donor in good health. Material for sequencing was CD8+ T cells sorted from blood. CDR3 loop: CAISEGGSGTYEQYF. DNA of the CDR3: TGTGCCATCAGTGAGGGGGGTAGCGGGACTTACGAGCAGTACTTC.